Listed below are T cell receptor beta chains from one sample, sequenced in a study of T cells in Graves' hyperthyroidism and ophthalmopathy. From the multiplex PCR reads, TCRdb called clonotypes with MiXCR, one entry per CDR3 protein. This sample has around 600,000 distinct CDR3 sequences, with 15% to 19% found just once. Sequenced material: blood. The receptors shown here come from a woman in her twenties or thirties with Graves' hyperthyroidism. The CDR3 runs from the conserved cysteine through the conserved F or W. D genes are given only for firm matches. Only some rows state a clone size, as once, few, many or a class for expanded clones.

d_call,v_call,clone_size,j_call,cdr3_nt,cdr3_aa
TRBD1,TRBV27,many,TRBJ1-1,TGTGCCAGCAGTTTCGGACAGGGGACTAGGACTGAAGCTTTCTTT,CASSFGQGTRTEAFF
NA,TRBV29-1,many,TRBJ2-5,TGCAGCGTTGTAATCCGCTTCCAAGAGACCCAGTACTTC,CSVVIRFQETQYF
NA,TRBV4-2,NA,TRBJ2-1,TGTGCCAGCAGCCAAGATCATGAGGGCCACAATGAGCAGTTCTTC,CASSQDHEGHNEQFF
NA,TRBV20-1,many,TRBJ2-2,TGCAGTGCTAGGGGACCAAAAAGCACCGGGGAGCTGTTTTTT,CSARGPKSTGELFF
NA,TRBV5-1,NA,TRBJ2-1,TGCGCCAGCAGGGGAGCCTACAATGAGCAGTTCTTC,CASRGAYNEQFF
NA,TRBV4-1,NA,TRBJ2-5,TGCGCCAGCAGCCAAGGATGGTCGATGCAGGGGTCCGAGGTGGTCCAAGAGACCCAGTACTTC,CASSQGWSMQGSEVVQETQYF
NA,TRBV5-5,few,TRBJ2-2,TGTGCCAGCAGCTTGGAGTGGATCGGGGAGCTGTTTTTT,CASSLEWIGELFF
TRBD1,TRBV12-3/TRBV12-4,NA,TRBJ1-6,TGTGCCAGCAGTTGGACAGGGGGGAATAATTCACCCCTCCACTTT,CASSWTGGNNSPLHF
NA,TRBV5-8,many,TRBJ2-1,TGTGCCAGCAGCTTGGAGGCAGGCGGCTTTTATGAGCAGTTCTTC,CASSLEAGGFYEQFF
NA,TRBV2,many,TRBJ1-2,TGTGCCAGCAGTCCGACATGGTCGGACTATGGCTACACCTTC,CASSPTWSDYGYTF
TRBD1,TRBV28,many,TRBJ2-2,TGTGCCAGCGGTCCCGGGACAGGGGGAGGCACCGGGGAGCTGTTTTTT,CASGPGTGGGTGELFF
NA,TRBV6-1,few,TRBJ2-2,TGTGCCAGCAGTGAACCGCGCGGTGCCGGGGAGCTGTTTTTT,CASSEPRGAGELFF
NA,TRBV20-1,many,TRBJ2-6,TGCAGTGCTAGACCACCGGGACCGCACTCTGGGGCCAACGTCCTGACTTTC,CSARPPGPHSGANVLTF
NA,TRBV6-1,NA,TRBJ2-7,TGTGCCAGCAGCGACCCAGGACTGTCCTCCTACGAGCAGTACTTC,CASSDPGLSSYEQYF
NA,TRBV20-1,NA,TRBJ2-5,TGCAGTGCTGCGGGACAGTACTTC,CSAAGQYF
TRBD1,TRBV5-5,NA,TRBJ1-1,TGTGCCAGCAGTGCAACAGGGGGCGTCATGAACACTGAAGCTTTCTTT,CASSATGGVMNTEAFF
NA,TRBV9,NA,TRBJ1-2,TGTGCCAGCTTGGACGGGCCGTATGGCTACACCTTC,CASLDGPYGYTF
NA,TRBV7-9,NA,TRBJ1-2,TGTGCCAGCAGCCCTCGGGAGGCGTACCATGATGGCTACACCTTC,CASSPREAYHDGYTF
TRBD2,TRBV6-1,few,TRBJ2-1,TGTGCCAGCAGTGGGCGGGAGAGCCCATACAATGAGCAGTTCTTC,CASSGRESPYNEQFF
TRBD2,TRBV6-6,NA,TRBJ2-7,TGTGCCAGCAGTTACTCGAGTGGCCGCCTAGCGGGCAACTACGAGCAGTACTTC,CASSYSSGRLAGNYEQYF
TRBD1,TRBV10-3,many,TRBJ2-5,TGTGCCATCAGCATAGGCAGGGGGCAAGAGACCCAGTACTTC,CAISIGRGQETQYF
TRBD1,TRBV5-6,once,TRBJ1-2,TGTGCCAGCAGCTTGGAGGGGGCCTATGGCCACACCTTC,CASSLEGAYGHTF
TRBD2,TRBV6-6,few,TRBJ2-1,TGTGCCAGCAGTTACGGGGGGTCTAGCGGGAAGAATGAGCAGTTCTTC,CASSYGGSSGKNEQFF
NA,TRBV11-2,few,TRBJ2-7,TGTGCCAGCAGCTTCGGATTGACGGTATCCTACGAGCAGTACTTC,CASSFGLTVSYEQYF
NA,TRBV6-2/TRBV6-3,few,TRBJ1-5,TGTGCCAGCAGTTATGAAGGGGGAGTTAGCAATCAGCCCCAGCATTTT,CASSYEGGVSNQPQHF
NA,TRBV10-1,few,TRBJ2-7,TGCGCCAGTTTCCCGGGACGAAGCTCCTACGAGCAGTACTTC,CASFPGRSSYEQYF
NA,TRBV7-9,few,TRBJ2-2,TGTGCCAGCAGCAAGGACGGGGGCGGGGAGCTGTTTTTT,CASSKDGGGELFF
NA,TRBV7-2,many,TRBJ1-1,TGTGCCAGCAGCCCCCGGTGGATGTACACTGAAGCTTTCTTT,CASSPRWMYTEAFF
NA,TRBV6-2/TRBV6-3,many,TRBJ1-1,TGTGCCAGCAGTTACCCCCCCCCGAGCGGCACTGAAGCTTTCTTT,CASSYPPPSGTEAFF
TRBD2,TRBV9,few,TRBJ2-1,TGTGCCAGCAGCGTAGCACCGGGGCTAGCGGGAAACCCTGAGCAGTTCTTC,CASSVAPGLAGNPEQFF
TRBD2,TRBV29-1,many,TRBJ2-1,TGCAGCGTTGACCTAGCGGGAGACCTTTTTGAGCAGTTCTTC,CSVDLAGDLFEQFF
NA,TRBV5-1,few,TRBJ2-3,TGCGCCAGCAGCTTGGCCGGGACCCTTAACCCAGATACGCAGTATTTT,CASSLAGTLNPDTQYF
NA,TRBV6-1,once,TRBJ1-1,TGTGCCAGCAGTAGGGGTTCCGGAGCTTTCTTT,CASSRGSGAFF
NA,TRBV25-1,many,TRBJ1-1,TGTGCCAGCAGTGAGCAGGGTGAAACTGAAGCTTTCTTT,CASSEQGETEAFF
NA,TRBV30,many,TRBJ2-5,TGTGCCTGGAGCCCGGGGGAGACCCAGTACTTC,CAWSPGETQYF
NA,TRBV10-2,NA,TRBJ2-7,TGCGCCAGCGCGAACGAGGCGGGAGAGCAGTACTTC,CASANEAGEQYF
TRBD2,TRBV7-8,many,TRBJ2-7,TGTGCCAGCAGCGAGAGCGGACTAGCGGGAGGACCCCTTTACGAGGAGCAGTACTTC,CASSESGLAGGPLYEEQYF
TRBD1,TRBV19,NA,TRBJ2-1,TGTGCCAGTAGTAGAACCGGGACAGGGGTGCCCAATGAGCAGTTCTTC,CASSRTGTGVPNEQFF
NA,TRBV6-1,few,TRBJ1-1,TGTGCCAGCAACGTGGAGGTGAACACTGAAGCTTTCTTT,CASNVEVNTEAFF
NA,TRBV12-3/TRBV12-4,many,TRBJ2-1,TGTGCCAGCAGTTTTAGCTTAGCAGGGAATGAGCAGTTCTTC,CASSFSLAGNEQFF
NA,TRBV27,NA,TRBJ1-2,TGTGCCAGCAGTGGAGGGGCCCCGGACTACACCTTC,CASSGGAPDYTF
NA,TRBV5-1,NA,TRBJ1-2,TGCGCCAGCAGCGCGACAGCAGCTAACTATGGCTACACCTTC,CASSATAANYGYTF
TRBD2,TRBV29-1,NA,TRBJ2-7,TGCAGCGTCCGAGAGAGCGGGAGGGCCGTCTACGAGCAGTACTTC,CSVRESGRAVYEQYF
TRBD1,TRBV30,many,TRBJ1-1,TGTGCCTGGACTGTGGGACAGGGAGTAGCTGAAGCTTTCTTT,CAWTVGQGVAEAFF
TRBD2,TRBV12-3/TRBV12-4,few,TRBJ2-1,TGTGCCAGCACCACCGGGGTGGGAGGGCCGGTCAATGAGCAGTTCTTC,CASTTGVGGPVNEQFF
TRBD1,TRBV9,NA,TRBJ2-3,TGTGCCAGCAGCGTAGCTGGGACAGGGGTTACAGATACGCAGTATTTT,CASSVAGTGVTDTQYF
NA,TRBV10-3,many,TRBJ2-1,TGTGCCATCAGTCGATCGCTGAAGGGACGTTCCTACAATGAGCAGTTCTTC,CAISRSLKGRSYNEQFF
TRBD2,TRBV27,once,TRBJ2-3,TGTGCCAGCAGTTTTGGACTAGCGGTCTGGGACACAGATACGCAGTATTTT,CASSFGLAVWDTDTQYF
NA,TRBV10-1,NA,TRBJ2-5,TGCGCCAGCGCTGGCGCGCCCCAAGAGACCCAGTACTTC,CASAGAPQETQYF
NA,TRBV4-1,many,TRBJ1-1,TGCGCCAGCAGCCAAGATACGAGGGGGGAAATAAGGGGCAGCAACACTGAAGCTTTCTTT,CASSQDTRGEIRGSNTEAFF
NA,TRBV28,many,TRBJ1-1,TGTGCCAGCAGTTTTCAGGTCGGTGTAGGGAACACTGAAGCTTTCTTT,CASSFQVGVGNTEAFF
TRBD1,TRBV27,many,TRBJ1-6,TGTGCCAGCAGTTGGGACAGGGGGCCGAATTCACCCCTCCACTTT,CASSWDRGPNSPLHF
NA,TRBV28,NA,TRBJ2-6,TGTGCCAGCAGTTTCCAGGGACGGTCTGGGGCCAACGTCCTGACTTTC,CASSFQGRSGANVLTF
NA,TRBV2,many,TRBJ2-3,TGTGCCAGCCACTCGGGGGTAACGCAGTATTTT,CASHSGVTQYF
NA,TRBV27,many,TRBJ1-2,NA,CASSLKVSGPEGYTF